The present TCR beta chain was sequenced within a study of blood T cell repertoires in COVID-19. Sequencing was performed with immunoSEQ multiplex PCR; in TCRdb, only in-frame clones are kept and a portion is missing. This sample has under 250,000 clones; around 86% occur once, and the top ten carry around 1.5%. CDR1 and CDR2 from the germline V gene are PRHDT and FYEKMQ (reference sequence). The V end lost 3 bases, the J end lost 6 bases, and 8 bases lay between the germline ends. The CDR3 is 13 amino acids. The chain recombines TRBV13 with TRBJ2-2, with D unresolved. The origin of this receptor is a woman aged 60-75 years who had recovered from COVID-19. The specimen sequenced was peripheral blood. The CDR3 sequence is CASSFPSAGELFF. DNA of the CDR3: TGTGCCAGCAGCTTTCCCAGCGCCGGGGAGCTGTTTTTT. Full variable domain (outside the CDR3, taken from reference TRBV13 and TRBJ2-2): AAGVIQSPRHLIKEKRETATLKCYPIPRHDTVYWYQQGPGQDPQFLISFYEKMQSDKGSIPDRFSAQQFSDYHSELNMSSLELGDSALYFCASSFPSAGELFFGEGSRLTVL.